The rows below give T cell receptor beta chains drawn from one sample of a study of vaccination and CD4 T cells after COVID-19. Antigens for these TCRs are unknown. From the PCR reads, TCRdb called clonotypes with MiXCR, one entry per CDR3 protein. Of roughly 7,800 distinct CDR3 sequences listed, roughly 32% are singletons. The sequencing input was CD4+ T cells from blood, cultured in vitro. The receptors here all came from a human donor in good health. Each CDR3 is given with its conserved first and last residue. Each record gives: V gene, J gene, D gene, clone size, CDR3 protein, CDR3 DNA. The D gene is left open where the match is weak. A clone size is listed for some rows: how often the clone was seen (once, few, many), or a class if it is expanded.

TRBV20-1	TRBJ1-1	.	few	CSARDGRVQVNTEAFF	TGCAGTGCTAGAGACGGCAGGGTGCAAGTGAACACTGAAGCTTTCTTT
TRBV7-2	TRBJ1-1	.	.	CASSRLNKGGTEAFF	TGTGCCAGCAGCCGCTTGAATAAAGGGGGCACTGAAGCTTTCTTT
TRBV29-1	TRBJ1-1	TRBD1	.	CSTAGTVNTEAFF	TGCAGCACCGCCGGGACAGTAAACACTGAAGCTTTCTTT
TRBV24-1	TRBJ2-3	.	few	CATSDPSGTATDTQYF	TGTGCCACCAGTGACCCCTCCGGGACGGCGACAGATACGCAGTATTTT
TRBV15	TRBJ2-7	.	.	CATSREVIEGQYF	TGTGCCACCAGCAGAGAAGTGATAGAAGGGCAGTACTTC
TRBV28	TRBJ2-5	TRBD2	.	CASSLSGGQETQYF	TGTGCCAGCAGTTTATCGGGGGGTCAAGAGACCCAGTACTTC
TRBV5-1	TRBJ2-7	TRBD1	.	CASSSGQGAHEQYF	TGCGCCAGCAGCTCGGGACAGGGGGCCCACGAGCAGTACTTC
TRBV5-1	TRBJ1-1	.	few	CASSSGAGPTEAFF	TGCGCCAGCAGCTCTGGGGCCGGTCCCACTGAAGCTTTCTTT
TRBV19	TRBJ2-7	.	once	CASSRAGAYYEQYF	TGTGCCAGTAGTAGGGCGGGGGCTTACTACGAGCAGTACTTC
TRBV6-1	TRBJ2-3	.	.	CASRSLGGAPTDTQYF	TGTGCCAGCAGATCCCTGGGGGGGGCACCCACAGATACGCAGTATTTT
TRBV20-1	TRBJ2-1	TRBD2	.	CSARGVAGGAYEQFF	TGCAGTGCTAGAGGGGTAGCGGGAGGAGCATATGAGCAGTTCTTC
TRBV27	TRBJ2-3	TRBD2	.	CASSLIPLAGWTDTQYF	TGTGCCAGCAGTTTAATCCCACTAGCGGGGTGGACAGATACGCAGTATTTT
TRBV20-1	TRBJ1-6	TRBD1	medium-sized	CSAPTGADNSPLHF	TGCAGTGCACCGACAGGGGCGGACAATTCACCCCTCCACTTT
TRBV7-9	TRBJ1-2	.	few	CASSPSARGPRGYTF	TGTGCCAGCAGCCCATCTGCGCGGGGACCTAGGGGCTACACCTTC
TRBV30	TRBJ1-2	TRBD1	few	CAWRQTGVYGYTF	TGTGCCTGGAGGCAGACAGGGGTCTATGGCTACACCTTC
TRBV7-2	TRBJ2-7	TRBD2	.	CASSLGLAAYEQYF	TGTGCCAGCAGCTTAGGACTAGCAGCCTACGAGCAGTACTTC
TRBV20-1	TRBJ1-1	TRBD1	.	CSARVGQGQGARTEAFF	TGCAGTGCTAGAGTGGGGCAGGGACAGGGGGCAAGAACTGAAGCTTTCTTT
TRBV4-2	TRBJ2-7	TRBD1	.	CASSQVQGALYEQYF	TGTGCCAGCAGCCAAGTGCAGGGGGCCCTCTACGAGCAGTACTTC
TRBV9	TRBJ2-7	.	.	CASSVAEPSYEQYF	TGTGCCAGCAGCGTGGCGGAGCCCTCCTACGAGCAGTACTTC
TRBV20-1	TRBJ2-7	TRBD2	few	CSASGTSGYEQYF	TGCAGTGCTAGTGGGACTAGCGGCTACGAGCAGTACTTC
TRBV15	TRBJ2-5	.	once	CATTLGEQETQYF	TGTGCCACCACCCTGGGAGAACAAGAGACCCAGTACTTC
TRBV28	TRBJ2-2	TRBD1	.	CASRGQGRTGELFF	TGTGCCAGCAGGGGACAGGGGAGGACCGGGGAGCTGTTTTTT
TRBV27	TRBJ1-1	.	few	CASSYSPYTEAFF	TGTGCCAGCAGTTATTCACCCTACACTGAAGCTTTCTTT
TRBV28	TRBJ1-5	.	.	CASSDIDRLAQPQHF	TGTGCCAGCAGCGATATCGACAGACTGGCGCAGCCCCAGCATTTT
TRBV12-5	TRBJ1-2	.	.	CASGPWGYGYTF	TGTGCTAGTGGTCCGTGGGGCTATGGCTACACCTTC
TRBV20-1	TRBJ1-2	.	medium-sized	CSARTLGPMRYTF	TGCAGTGCTAGGACCCTAGGCCCTATGCGGTACACCTTC
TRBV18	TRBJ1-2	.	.	CASSPGTNYGYTF	TGTGCCAGCTCACCAGGGACGAACTATGGCTACACCTTC
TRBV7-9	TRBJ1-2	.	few	CASSLTLPNYGYTF	TGTGCCAGCAGCTTAACGTTACCCAACTATGGCTACACCTTC
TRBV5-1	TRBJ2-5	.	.	CASSFGDSYQETQYF	TGCGCCAGCAGCTTCGGGGACTCCTACCAAGAGACCCAGTACTTC
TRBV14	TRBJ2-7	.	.	CASSQGKGWTYEQYF	TGTGCCAGCAGCCAAGGAAAAGGGTGGACCTACGAGCAGTACTTC
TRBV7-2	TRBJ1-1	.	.	CASSLSGVSNTEAFF	TGTGCCAGCAGCTTATCCGGGGTCTCGAACACTGAAGCTTTCTTT
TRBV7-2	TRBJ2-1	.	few	CASSRLANNEQFF	TGTGCCAGCAGCCGGCTAGCGAACAATGAGCAGTTCTTC
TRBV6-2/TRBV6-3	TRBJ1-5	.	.	CASSWPSTGYSNQPQHF	TGTGCCAGCAGCTGGCCATCGACAGGATATAGCAATCAGCCCCAGCATTTT
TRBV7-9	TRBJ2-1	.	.	CASSWNYNEQFF	TGTGCCAGCAGCTGGAACTACAATGAGCAGTTCTTC
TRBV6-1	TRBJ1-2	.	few	CASSPLGGYGYTF	TGTGCCAGCAGCCCCCTGGGGGGATATGGCTACACCTTC